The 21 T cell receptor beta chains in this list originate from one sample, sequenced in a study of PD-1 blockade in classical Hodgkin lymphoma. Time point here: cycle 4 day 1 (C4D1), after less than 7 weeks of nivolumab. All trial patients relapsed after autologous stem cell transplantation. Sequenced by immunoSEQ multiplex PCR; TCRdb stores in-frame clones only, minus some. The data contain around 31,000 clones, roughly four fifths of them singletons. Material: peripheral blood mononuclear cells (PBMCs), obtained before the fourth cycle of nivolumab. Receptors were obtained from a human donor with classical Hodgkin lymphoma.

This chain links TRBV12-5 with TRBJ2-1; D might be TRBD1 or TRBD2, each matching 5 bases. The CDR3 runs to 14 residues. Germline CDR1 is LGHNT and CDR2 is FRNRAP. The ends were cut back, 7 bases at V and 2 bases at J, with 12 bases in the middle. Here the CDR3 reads CASARGVPYNEQFF. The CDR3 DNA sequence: TGTGCTAGTGCGCGAGGGGTCCCCTACAATGAGCAGTTCTTC.

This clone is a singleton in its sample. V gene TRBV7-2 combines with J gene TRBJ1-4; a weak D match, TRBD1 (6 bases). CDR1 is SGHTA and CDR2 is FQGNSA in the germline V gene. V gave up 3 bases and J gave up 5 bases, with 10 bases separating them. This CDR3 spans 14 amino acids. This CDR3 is CASSFSGANEKLFF. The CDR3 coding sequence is TGTGCCAGCAGCTTTTCAGGGGCGAATGAAAAACTGTTTTTT.

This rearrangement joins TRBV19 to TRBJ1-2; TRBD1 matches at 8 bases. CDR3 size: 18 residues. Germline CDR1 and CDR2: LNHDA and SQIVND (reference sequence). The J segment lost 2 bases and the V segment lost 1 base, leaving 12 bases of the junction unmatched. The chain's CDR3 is CASSIGLGQAKTNYGYTF. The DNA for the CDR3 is TGTGCCAGTAGTATAGGTTTGGGACAGGCCAAGACCAACTATGGCTACACCTTC.

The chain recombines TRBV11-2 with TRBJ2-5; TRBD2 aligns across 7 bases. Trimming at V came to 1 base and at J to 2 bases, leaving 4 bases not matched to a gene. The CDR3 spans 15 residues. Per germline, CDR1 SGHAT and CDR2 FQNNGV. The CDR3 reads CASSLGSGLQETQYF. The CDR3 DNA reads TGTGCCAGCAGCTTAGGGTCGGGACTACAAGAGACCCAGTACTTC. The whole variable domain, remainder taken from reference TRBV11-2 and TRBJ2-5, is EAGVAQSPRYKIIEKRQSVAFWCNPISGHATLYWYQQILGQGPKLLIQFQNNGVVDDSQLPKDRFSAERLKGVDSTLKIQPAKLEDSAVYLCASSLGSGLQETQYFGPGTRLLVL.

CDR3: CASSSGQLETQYF. Here the CDR3 DNA reads TGTGCCAGCAGTTCGGGACAGTTGGAGACCCAGTACTTC. This chain joins TRBV28 and TRBJ2-5; 7 bases line up with TRBD1. Per germline, CDR1 MDHEN and CDR2 SYDVKM. The V gene end was trimmed by 4 bases and the J gene end by 5 bases; junction bases not matched to a gene: 4. The CDR3 extends over 13 amino acids.

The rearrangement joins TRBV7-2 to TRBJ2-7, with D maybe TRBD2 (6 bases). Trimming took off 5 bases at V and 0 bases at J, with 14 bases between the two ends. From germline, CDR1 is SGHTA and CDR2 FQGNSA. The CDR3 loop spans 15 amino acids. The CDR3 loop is CASSAGPGSSYEQYF. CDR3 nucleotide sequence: TGTGCCAGCAGCGCGGGCCCCGGGAGCTCCTACGAGCAGTACTTC. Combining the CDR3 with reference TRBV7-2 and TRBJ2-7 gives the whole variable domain GAGVSQSPSNKVTEKGKDVELRCDPISGHTALYWYRQSLGQGLEFLIYFQGNSAPDKSGLPSDRFSAERTGGSVSTLTIQRTQQEDSAVYLCASSAGPGSSYEQYFGPGTRLTVT.

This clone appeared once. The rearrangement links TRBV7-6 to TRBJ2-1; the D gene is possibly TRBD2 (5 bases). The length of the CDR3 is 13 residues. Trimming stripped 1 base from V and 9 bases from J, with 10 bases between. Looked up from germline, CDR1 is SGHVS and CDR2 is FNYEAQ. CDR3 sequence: CASSLGAVGEQFF. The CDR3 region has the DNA TGTGCCAGCAGCTTAGGAGCGGTGGGTGAGCAGTTCTTC.

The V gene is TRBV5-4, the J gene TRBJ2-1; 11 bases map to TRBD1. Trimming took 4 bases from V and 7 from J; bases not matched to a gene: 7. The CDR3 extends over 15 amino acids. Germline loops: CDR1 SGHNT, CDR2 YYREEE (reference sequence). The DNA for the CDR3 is TGTGCCAGCAGCCCGCGGACAGGGGGCTTAAATGAGCAGTTCTTC. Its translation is CASSPRTGGLNEQFF.

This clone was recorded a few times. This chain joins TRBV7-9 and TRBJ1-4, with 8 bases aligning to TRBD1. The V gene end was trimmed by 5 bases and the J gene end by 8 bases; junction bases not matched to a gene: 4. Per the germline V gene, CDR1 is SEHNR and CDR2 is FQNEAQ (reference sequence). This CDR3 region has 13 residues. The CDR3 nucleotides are TGTGCCAGCAGCCCGCGGACAGGGGAAAAACTGTTTTTT. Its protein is CASSPRTGEKLFF.

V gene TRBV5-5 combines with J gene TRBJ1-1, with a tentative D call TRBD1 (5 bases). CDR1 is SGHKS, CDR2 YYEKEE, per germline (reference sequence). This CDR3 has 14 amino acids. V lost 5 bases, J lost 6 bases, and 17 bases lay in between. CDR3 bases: TGTGCCAGCAGGGGGGACGCCAACTCCCCTGAAGCTTTCTTT. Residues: CASRGDANSPEAFF.

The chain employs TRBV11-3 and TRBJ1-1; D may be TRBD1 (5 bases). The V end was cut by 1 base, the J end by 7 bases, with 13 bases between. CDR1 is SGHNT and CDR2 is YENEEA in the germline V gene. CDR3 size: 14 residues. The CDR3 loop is CASSLGGDSSEAFF. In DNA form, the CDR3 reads TGTGCCAGCAGCTTAGGGGGGGATAGTAGTGAAGCTTTCTTT.

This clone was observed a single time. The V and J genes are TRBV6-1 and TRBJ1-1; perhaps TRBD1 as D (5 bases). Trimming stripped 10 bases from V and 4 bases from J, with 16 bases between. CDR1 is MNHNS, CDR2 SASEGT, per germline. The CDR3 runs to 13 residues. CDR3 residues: CATKHSGGTEAFF. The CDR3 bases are TGTGCCACCAAACACAGCGGGGGCACTGAAGCTTTCTTT.

The CDR3 is CASSGSSYNEQFF. The CDR3, as DNA: TGCGCCAGCAGCGGTAGTTCCTACAATGAGCAGTTCTTC. The chain uses TRBV4-3 and TRBJ2-1; unclear D gene. This CDR3 contains 13 residues. V lost 5 bases to trimming and J lost 1 base, with 6 bases between them. In germline, CDR1 is LGHNA, CDR2 YSLEER.

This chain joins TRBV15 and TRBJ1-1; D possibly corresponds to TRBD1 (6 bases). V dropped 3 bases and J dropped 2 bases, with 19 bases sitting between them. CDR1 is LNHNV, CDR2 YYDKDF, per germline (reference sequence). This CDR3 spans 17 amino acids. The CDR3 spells CATSSFLSGHLNTEAFF. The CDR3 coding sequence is TGTGCCACCAGCAGTTTCTTGTCGGGACATCTAAACACTGAAGCTTTCTTT.

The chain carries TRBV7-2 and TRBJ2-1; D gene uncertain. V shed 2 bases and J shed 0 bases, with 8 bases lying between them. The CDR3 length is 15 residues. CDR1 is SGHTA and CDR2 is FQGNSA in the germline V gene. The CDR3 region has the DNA TGTGCCAGCAGCTTATCCCAAATCTCCTACAATGAGCAGTTCTTC. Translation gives CASSLSQISYNEQFF.

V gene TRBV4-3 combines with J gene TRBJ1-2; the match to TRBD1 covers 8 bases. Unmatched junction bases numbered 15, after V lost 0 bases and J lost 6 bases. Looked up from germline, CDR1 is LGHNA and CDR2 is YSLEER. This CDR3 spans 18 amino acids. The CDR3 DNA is TGCGCCAGCAGCCAAGATCGGGGGACAGGCCAGGGGGTCGATGGCTACACCTTC. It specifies CASSQDRGTGQGVDGYTF.

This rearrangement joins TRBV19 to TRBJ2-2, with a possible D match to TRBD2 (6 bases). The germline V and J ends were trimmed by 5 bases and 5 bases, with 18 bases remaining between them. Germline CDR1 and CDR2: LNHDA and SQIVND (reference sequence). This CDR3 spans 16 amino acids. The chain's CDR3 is CASSRLGVLDTGELFF. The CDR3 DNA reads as TGTGCCAGTAGTCGACTAGGGGTGTTAGATACCGGGGAGCTGTTTTTT. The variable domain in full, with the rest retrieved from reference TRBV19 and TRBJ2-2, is DGGITQSPKYLFRKEGQNVTLSCEQNLNHDAMYWYRQDPGQGLRLIYYSQIVNDFQKGDIAEGYSVSREKKESFPLTVTSAQKNPTAFYLCASSRLGVLDTGELFFGEGSRLTVL.

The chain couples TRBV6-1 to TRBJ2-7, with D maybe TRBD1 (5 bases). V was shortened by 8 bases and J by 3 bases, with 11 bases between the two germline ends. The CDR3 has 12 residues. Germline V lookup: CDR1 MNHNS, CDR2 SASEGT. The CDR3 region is CASLTAYYEQYF. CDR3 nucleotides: TGTGCCAGCTTGACAGCTTACTACGAGCAGTACTTC.

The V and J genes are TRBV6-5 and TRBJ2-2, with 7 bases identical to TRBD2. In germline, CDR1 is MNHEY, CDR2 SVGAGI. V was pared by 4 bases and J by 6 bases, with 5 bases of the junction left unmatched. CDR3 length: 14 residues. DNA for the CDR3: TGTGCCAGCAGTTTGCGGGAGATGGCCGGGGAGCTGTTTTTT. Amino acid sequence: CASSLREMAGELFF.

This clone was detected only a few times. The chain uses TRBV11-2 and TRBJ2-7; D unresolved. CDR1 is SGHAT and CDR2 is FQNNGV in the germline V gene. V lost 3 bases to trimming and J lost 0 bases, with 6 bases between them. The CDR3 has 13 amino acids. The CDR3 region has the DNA TGTGCCAGCAGCTTTTCAAGCTCCTACGAGCAGTACTTC. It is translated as CASSFSSSYEQYF.

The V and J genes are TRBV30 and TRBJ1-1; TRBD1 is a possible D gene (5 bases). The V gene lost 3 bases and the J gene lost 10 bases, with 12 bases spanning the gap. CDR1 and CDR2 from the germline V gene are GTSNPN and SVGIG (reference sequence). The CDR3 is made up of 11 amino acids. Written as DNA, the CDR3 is TGTGCCTGGAGCCTAGGGGAACGAGCTTTCTTT. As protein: CAWSLGERAFF. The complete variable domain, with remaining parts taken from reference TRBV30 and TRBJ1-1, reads SQTIHQWPATLVQPVGSPLSLECTVEGTSNPNLYWYRQAAGRGLQLLFYSVGIGQISSEVPQNLSASRPQDRQFILSSKKLLLSDSGFYLCAWSLGERAFFGQGTRLTVV.